Given below is one TCR beta chain in context. Trimming stripped 5 bases from V and 1 base from J, with 14 bases between. Germline V lookup: CDR1 LNHDA, CDR2 SQIVND (reference sequence). The CDR3 extends over 16 amino acids. Measured with immunoSEQ multiplex PCR; TCRdb has only the in-frame clones, and not every one. The sample holds about 85,000 clones, about nine tenths seen once. These data come from a study of control samples from healthy donors and cancer patients. The clonotype originates from a man between 45 and 60 years old in good health. The V and J genes are TRBV19 and TRBJ2-2; the D is unclear. The material sequenced was blood. This CDR3 is CASSSTGPQNTGELFF. The CDR3 DNA is TGTGCCAGTAGTTCAACCGGACCCCAGAACACCGGGGAGCTGTTTTTT.